This is a list of T cell receptor beta chains from one sample in a study of blood T cells in healthy people across ages. TCRdb analysed the 5' RACE reads with MiXCR anew, one entry per CDR3 protein. The sample contains roughly 730,000 distinct CDR3 sequences, about 61% of which appear only once. The sample comprised blood. The receptors were gathered from a middle-aged man in good health. The CDR3 runs from the conserved cysteine through the conserved F or W. A D gene is named only where the DNA matches it firmly. Part of the rows lack a size; the others show once, few, many or a class for expanded clones.

j_call v_call clone_size d_call cdr3_nt cdr3_aa
TRBJ1-5 TRBV21-1 . . TGTGCCAGCAGCCCGGACAGAGAGTATAGCAATCAGCCCCAGCATTTT CASSPDREYSNQPQHF
TRBJ2-7 TRBV24-1 few TRBD1 TGTGCCACCAGTGATTTAGATCCCCGACAGGGGACCCACGAGCAGTACTTC CATSDLDPRQGTHEQYF
TRBJ2-3 TRBV7-9 few . TGTGCCAGCAGTTTGGAAGGGTCCGATACGCAGTATTTT CASSLEGSDTQYF
TRBJ1-5 TRBV2 . . TGTGCCAGCAGTGAAGGCGCTACCTCGGGTTACCAGCATTTT CASSEGATSGYQHF
TRBJ1-4 TRBV4-1 . . TGCGCCAGCAGCCAAGAAGGATCCGCGAACTCTGGTAATGAAAAACTGTTTTTT CASSQEGSANSGNEKLFF
TRBJ2-3 TRBV5-6 . TRBD2 TGTGCCAGCAGCCAATGGACTAGCCGGCACAGATACGCGTATTTT CASSQWTSRHRYAYF
TRBJ2-4 TRBV20-1 few TRBD2 TGCAGTGCTCCACCCGCGGGGGGGGCGGACATTCAGTACTTC CSAPPAGGADIQYF
TRBJ2-7 TRBV29-1 few TRBD1 TGCAGCGGCCGGGACAGGGTCTCTTACGAGCAGTACTTC CSGRDRVSYEQYF
TRBJ1-6 TRBV2 . TRBD1 TGTGCCAGCAGTTCTAGACAGGGGGGTTCACCCCTCCACTTT CASSSRQGGSPLHF
TRBJ2-5 TRBV20-1 . TRBD2 TGCAGTGCTAAACGACTAGCGGGAGGGTACCAAGAGACCCAGTACTTC CSAKRLAGGYQETQYF
TRBJ1-1 TRBV18 . . TGTGCCAGCTCACCCGGGGGCGCGGGAACTGAAGCTTTCTTT CASSPGGAGTEAFF
TRBJ2-5 TRBV18 . TRBD1 TGTGCCAGCTCACCAGGACAGGGGATAAGAGAGACCCAGTACTTC CASSPGQGIRETQYF
TRBJ2-3 TRBV20-1 . . TGCAGTGCTTTCCCTAGGGCGGAAAACACAGATACGCAGTATTTT CSAFPRAENTDTQYF
TRBJ2-1 TRBV20-1 . . TGCAGTGCCTTCTCCCCCTCCTTGGATGAGCAGTTCTTC CSAFSPSLDEQFF
TRBJ2-4 TRBV10-1 . . TGCGCCAGCAGTTCTACTATTTGGAGCGTCCGGCACCCTATGGCCAAAAACATTCAGTACTTC CASSSTIWSVRHPMAKNIQYF
TRBJ2-1 TRBV10-2 . . TGCGCCAGCAGTCGGGCTACCGCTTACAATGAGCAGTTCTTC CASSRATAYNEQFF
TRBJ2-7 TRBV20-1 . . TGCAGTGCTAACCCGTTGGGGCAAATCTCCTACGAGCAGTACTTC CSANPLGQISYEQYF
TRBJ2-5 TRBV20-1 few TRBD2 TGCAGTGCTAGTAGCTTGCGGGGGGCCCAGTTTGAGCAGTACTTC CSASSLRGAQFEQYF
TRBJ1-4 TRBV7-2 few TRBD1 TGTGCCAGCAGCTCAGGGGGGGCTAATGAAAAACTGTTTTTT CASSSGGANEKLFF
TRBJ1-4 TRBV20-1 . . TGCAGTGCTAGAGGAGTTTTACACCCGTTTAATGAAAAACTGTTTTTT CSARGVLHPFNEKLFF
TRBJ2-7 TRBV7-9 many . TGTGCCAGCAGCCAGAGCGGCGAGCAGTACTTC CASSQSGEQYF
TRBJ2-4 TRBV5-1 few . TGTGCCAGCAGCCTGGAGACAGGAAAAGACATTCAGTACTTC CASSLETGKDIQYF
TRBJ1-1 TRBV20-1 many TRBD1 TGCAGTGCCAACGCAGGGGGTGACACTGAAGCTTTCTTT CSANAGGDTEAFF